The TCR beta chain described here comes from a study of T cells in Graves' hyperthyroidism and ophthalmopathy. Germline V gene sequence: CDR1 SEHNR, CDR2 FQNEAQ (reference sequence). CDR3 size: 16 residues. The junction had 12 bases not matched to a gene; V was cut back by 4 bases and J by 4 bases. This clonotype has a handful of counts. TCR beta CDR3 sequences were amplified from RNA transcripts. The HTBI primer set served for first-round RT-PCR of the TCR CDR3. MiXCR was run by TCRdb on the multiplex PCR reads, yielding one entry per CDR3 protein. The table records 660,000 or so distinct CDR3 sequences, less than 25% of them present only once.

V usage is TRBV7-9 and J usage is TRBJ2-5; TRBD2 aligns across 7 bases. The source material was blood. The clonotype originates from a man aged 25-45 years with Graves' ophthalmopathy. CDR3 DNA: TGTGCCAGCAGCTCCGGAGTGGGAGGGCTTGGAGAGACCCAGTACTTC. Protein product: CASSSGVGGLGETQYF. Complete variable domain (other parts from reference TRBV7-9 and TRBJ2-5): DTGVSQNPRHKITKRGQNVTFRCDPISEHNRLYWYRQTLGQGPEFLTYFQNEAQLEKSRLLSDRFSAERPKGSFSTLEIQRTEQGDSAMYLCASSSGVGGLGETQYFGPGTRLLVL.